This TCR beta chain was profiled in a study of beta chain features in type 1 diabetes (dated by TCRdb to 2016 to 2019). For the study in its entirety: No differences in mean age, gender distribution, total cell number or subset yield were found between patients and healthy donors. A total of around 110,000,000 sorted cells were examined across all samples, and a strong correlation was observed between cell number per subset and RNA yield. Naive and central memory subsets were obtained from all 30 or so donors, but regulatory and stem cell-like memory subsets were isolated from only 8 patients and roughly eight healthy donors. In the study, TCRB repertoires of sorted circulating CD4+ T cell subsets from recently diagnosed type 1 diabetes patients were compared with those of matched healthy donors. Broader findings and caveats from the paper: Type 1 diabetes patients showed a moderate but significant shortening of TCRB CDR3 length in all four CD4+ subsets. Sequencing cDNA rather than genomic DNA could over-represent highly expressing activated cells, although activation and CD3 levels did not differ between groups. Because small numbers of individuals were included in the HLA sub-analyses, any influence of HLA type on TCRB rearrangement was left unresolved. Shorter templates might be favored by PCR, yet because patient and control samples were amplified and corrected together, any such skew would affect both groups equally. At VDJ recombination sites, patients with type 1 diabetes made fewer insertions and deleted more nucleotides, a pattern implying thymic rearrangement abnormalities. The naive, central memory and regulatory TCRB repertoires appeared to resemble one another more closely among patients than among healthy donors.

From each donor, a single peripheral blood sample of approximately 0.11 L on average was drawn into heparinised tubes. Naive, central memory, regulatory and stem cell-like memory CD4+ T cells were sorted on a BD FACSAria II using a panel including CD45RO, CCR7, CD25, CD127, CD95 and CD27. A purity above 98% was achieved for all sorted populations. PBMCs were separated immediately by Lymphoprep density gradient centrifugation and were stained directly, without being cultured. So that batch effects would be minimized, each experiment stained and sorted samples in pairs, pairing one healthy donor with one patient. CDR1 and CDR2 are drawn from the germline V gene: MDHEN, SYDVKM. The V end loses 7 bases and the J end loses 4 bases, and a stretch of 10 bases separates them. The CDR3 covers 12 residues, taking in both the cysteine and the phenylalanine. The sequence is cut down to CDR3 DNA, 36 bases in frame from base 1.

This clone was counted between two and nine times. It lacks a known antigen. Per-base qualities were not stored, and no clone one base away is much larger. The entire isolated RNA was reverse transcribed using the High Capacity cDNA Reverse Transcription Kit, and thus expressed TCRB transcripts were sequenced. Deep immunoSEQ sequencing was performed on naive, central memory and regulatory T cell samples, with an average of roughly 3.5 million total reads per sample. Sorted cells were lysed in RLT buffer and RNA was extracted with DNase-treated RNeasy Micro or Mini kits, depending on cell number. Each cell subset was processed on its own to prevent cross-contamination, while patient and healthy donor samples were processed together. Using the immunoSEQ multiplex PCR, TCRB sequences were amplified from cDNA into 87-bp fragments spanning the CDR3 region. Sequencing of the amplicons was performed on the Illumina HiSeq platform. The published analysis was carried out like this. PCR bias was computationally corrected using synthetic template baselines, reads within Hamming distance 2 were collapsed, and singletons that could not be merged were discarded. Reads were aligned to IMGT to assign V, D and J genes, CDR3 length, and insertions or deletions at six rearrangement sites. Within each subset, clonotype counts were normalized to sorted cell number, and only after that were true diversity and Gini coefficients computed with the tcR R package. Repertoire sharing was quantified using the overlap coefficient calculated on TCRB nucleotide sequences. Out-of-frame TCRB sequences from naive cells were analyzed as a proxy for the pre-selection repertoire. TCRdb took over this immuneACCESS table, retaining in-frame rearrangements with V and J assigned. Such tables are incomplete; in checked studies, under half of the missing clones stem from an unresolved V gene, and the remainder is unexplained. V, J and clone size reflect that table, while D and trimming were determined from the DNA. The sample table contains around 310,000 clones; only one count was recorded for roughly 13% of them. The ten largest clones take up over 0.014% of the sample.

Specimen: naive CD4+ T cells from blood. Interpreted using the paper, the cell subset or site label stands for: true naive CD4+ T cells. Recombination connected TRBV28 to TRBJ1-1; the D gene is not confidently resolved. The clonotype originates from a woman aged 18 to 35 with type 1 diabetes. The CDR3 protein is CASIPSGTEAFF. The nucleotide sequence is given as TGTGCCAGCATCCCATCGGGCACTGAAGCTTTCTTT.